This is a list of T cell receptor beta chains from one sample in a study of blood T cell repertoires in COVID-19. Generated by immunoSEQ multiplex PCR, the TCRdb table keeps only in-frame clones and is missing some. Counted here are roughly 77,000 clones, 76% occurring once; the ten biggest clones make up under 15%. The sample consisted of peripheral blood. These receptors were collected from a man aged 60-69 years with COVID-19, enrolled during active disease. CDR3s include the opening cysteine and the closing phenylalanine or tryptophan. A D gene is named only where the DNA matches it firmly. The size of a clone is reported for some rows only, either as once, few or many, or as a class for expanded clones.

TRBD2 TRBJ2-5 - TRBV11-3 TGTGCCAGCAGTGGCGGGGGGCGAGGACAAGAGACCCAGTACTTC CASSGGGRGQETQYF
TRBD1 TRBJ2-5 - TRBV5-1 TGCGCCAGCAGCTATGCGGCCGGGGGACAGGGGGTTGAGACCCAGTACTTC CASSYAAGGQGVETQYF
- TRBJ2-7 - TRBV6-5 TGTGCCGGAGGATCGCGAACGGGGGAGCAGTACTTC CAGGSRTGEQYF
- TRBJ2-3 - TRBV7-9 TGTGCCAGCAGCTTAGTCGGGGGACAGTATTTT CASSLVGGQYF
- TRBJ2-2 - TRBV19 TGTGCCAGTAACCCCGAGGCAGCGAACACCGGGGAGCTGTTTTTT CASNPEAANTGELFF
TRBD1 TRBJ2-7 - TRBV2 TGTGCCAGCAGTCCTCAGGGGGCAGGCTCCTACGAGCAGTACTTC CASSPQGAGSYEQYF
- TRBJ2-5 - TRBV5-4 TGTGCCAGCAGCTTGCGTCCTGAAGAGACCCAGTACTTC CASSLRPEETQYF
- TRBJ1-1 - TRBV28 TGTGCCAGCAGTTTGCAGGGTATAAACACTGAAGCTTTCTTT CASSLQGINTEAFF
TRBD2 TRBJ2-3 - TRBV15 TGTGCCACTCGAACAGCGGGGGGGTCCGATACGCAGTATTTT CATRTAGGSDTQYF
TRBD2 TRBJ2-2 - TRBV2 TGTGCCAGGGGACTAGCGGGGGGGTACACCGGGGAGCTGTTTTTT CARGLAGGYTGELFF
- TRBJ1-4 - TRBV23-1 TGCGCCAGCACCTCAGGGGAAAAACTGTTTTTT CASTSGEKLFF
- TRBJ1-2 - TRBV28 TGTGCCAGCAGTCCACGGACAGCAGGAGGCTACACCTTC CASSPRTAGGYTF
TRBD1 TRBJ1-2 - TRBV27 TGTGCCAGCAGTTTCCTAGGACAGGGACGATCCTCCTACTATGGCTACACCTTC CASSFLGQGRSSYYGYTF
- TRBJ2-7 - TRBV5-1 TGCGCCAGCTCCCGGGGCCAGGGGCAAGGTCACGAGCAGTACTTC CASSRGQGQGHEQYF
- TRBJ1-1 - TRBV4-1 TGCGCCAGCAGCCAAGAAGGTACGGGCAGAGGGGCTTTCTTT CASSQEGTGRGAFF
- TRBJ2-7 - TRBV12-3/TRBV12-4 TGTGCCAGCAGTTTTTTTAACGAGCAGTACTTC CASSFFNEQYF
- TRBJ1-1 many TRBV7-9 TGTGCCAGCAGGGTAGAGGTGGAGAGTGAAGCTTTCTTT CASRVEVESEAFF
- TRBJ1-3 - TRBV7-9 TGTGCCAGCAGCTTATTTTCAGGGGCGGGAAACACCATATATTTT CASSLFSGAGNTIYF
TRBD1 TRBJ2-1 - TRBV29-1 TGCAGCGGCAAAACAGGGGGCTATGAGCAGTTCTTC CSGKTGGYEQFF
TRBD2 TRBJ2-7 - TRBV30 TGTGCCTTGGGGGTCCGGGGGGAGTACGAGCAGTACTTC CALGVRGEYEQYF
TRBD2 TRBJ2-1 - TRBV3-1/TRBV3-2 TGTGCCAGCAGCCAACTAGCGGGGGGACCATACAATGAGCAGTTCTTC CASSQLAGGPYNEQFF
- TRBJ1-6 few TRBV18 TGTGCCAGCTCACCAGGGACTTTCAATTCACCCCTCCACTTT CASSPGTFNSPLHF
- TRBJ1-1 - TRBV18 TGTGCCAGCTCAACGACAGGCACTGAAGCTTTCTTT CASSTTGTEAFF
TRBD1 TRBJ1-4 - TRBV24-1 TGTGCCACCAGTGACACCGGGACAGGGAGCGGGAATGAAAAACTGTTTTTT CATSDTGTGSGNEKLFF
- TRBJ2-3 few TRBV9 TGTGCCAGCAGCGTAGACGACGGGTGGCAGTATTTT CASSVDDGWQYF
- TRBJ2-7 - TRBV7-2 TGTGCCAGCAGCGGACAGCGGGGCGAATACGAGCAGTACTTC CASSGQRGEYEQYF
TRBD2 TRBJ2-5 many TRBV7-2 TGTGCCAGCAGCACCGGACTAGAGAACCAAGAGACCCAGTACTTC CASSTGLENQETQYF
- TRBJ2-3 - TRBV3-1/TRBV3-2 TGTGCCAGCGGGGCAGAAACAGATACGCAGTATTTT CASGAETDTQYF
- TRBJ1-1 few TRBV7-9 TGTGCCAGCAGCAAAGCCGGGACAACTAACACTGAAGCTTTCTTT CASSKAGTTNTEAFF
- TRBJ2-1 - TRBV7-9 TGTGCCAGCAGCTTAAAACCAGGCCACAATGAGCAGTTCTTC CASSLKPGHNEQFF
- TRBJ2-2 few TRBV7-9 TGTGCCATCCCCGAAAGCAGCCCCCGGGAGCTAGCGCGCACCGGGGAGCTGTTTTTT CAIPESSPRELARTGELFF
- TRBJ1-3 - TRBV28 TGTGCCAGCAGTCCCGGAGCACCCAACTCTGGAAACACCATATATTTT CASSPGAPNSGNTIYF
- TRBJ2-7 once TRBV11-2 TGTGCCAGCACCCAGGCCCCGACGCATGACTACGAGCAGTACTTC CASTQAPTHDYEQYF
- TRBJ2-7 once TRBV21-1 TGTGCCAGCAGCTGGGACTATAAAGACCCCTGTTTCTACGAGCAGTACTTC CASSWDYKDPCFYEQYF
- TRBJ2-6 once TRBV5-5 TGTGCCAGCAGCCCTGAAGGGGGTCAACATTCTGGGGCCAACGTCCTGACTTTC CASSPEGGQHSGANVLTF
TRBD1 TRBJ2-5 - TRBV7-3 TGTGCCAGCAGTAAAGACAGGGCGCAGACCCAGTACTTC CASSKDRAQTQYF
TRBD2 TRBJ2-3 - TRBV6-4 TGTGCCAGCAGCGTACTTGGGGGGGGAGCCACAGATACGCAGTATTTT CASSVLGGGATDTQYF
- TRBJ1-2 - TRBV2 TGTGCCAGCAGTGGTGTCAGGCCCTCTGGCTACACCTTC CASSGVRPSGYTF
- TRBJ2-2 - TRBV7-2 TGTGCCAGCAGCTTCCAGCGGGACACCGGGGAGCTGTTTTTT CASSFQRDTGELFF
- TRBJ2-3 - TRBV5-1 TGCGCCAGCAGCGAAACTAGCCCCCTCGGGTATACGCAGTATTTT CASSETSPLGYTQYF
- TRBJ2-7 - TRBV7-2 TGTGCCAGCAGCTTAGTTGCCAGGACAGTACTCTACGAGCAGTACTTC CASSLVARTVLYEQYF
TRBD2 TRBJ2-1 - TRBV7-2 TGTGCCAGCAGACCTCCGGGACTAGCGACCGGTGAGCAGTTCTTC CASRPPGLATGEQFF
TRBD1 TRBJ1-1 - TRBV9 TGTGCCAGCACATCAACAGGGGCGAACACTGAAGCTTTCTTT CASTSTGANTEAFF
TRBD2 TRBJ2-1 few TRBV11-2 TGTGCCAGCAGCTCTAGGGCTCCCGGGACTAGCGGGGATAATGAGCAGTTCTTC CASSSRAPGTSGDNEQFF
- TRBJ2-3 - TRBV30 TGTGCCTGGAGCCCTAGCACAGATACGCAGTATTTT CAWSPSTDTQYF
- TRBJ2-7 - TRBV28 TGTGCCAGCAGGTCTGGCGGGACCTTCTACGAGCAGTACTTC CASRSGGTFYEQYF
- TRBJ1-6 - TRBV6-5 TGTGCCAGCAGCCAGACTTATAATTCACCCCTCCACTTT CASSQTYNSPLHF
- TRBJ1-1 - TRBV15 TGTGCCACCAGCAGAGATCCGAGCACTGAAGCTTTCTTT CATSRDPSTEAFF
- TRBJ1-2 - TRBV27 TGTGCCAGCAGTCCGAGCAGGGAGGTCTATGGCTACACCTTC CASSPSREVYGYTF